The entry below gives a single TCR beta chain sequence along with its context. The antigen is undetermined. The entry originates in a study of long-term antiretroviral therapy in people with HIV. General study results and limits: Dominant in the repertoire at all time points were clones expanded before ART. Patients on ART gained diversity, which nonetheless stayed below transplant donor controls. Controls exceeded HIV repertoires in CDR3 length range.

Running of the v3.0 immunoSEQ assay took place at survey level. In sequencing, 40,000-50,000 T-cell genomes per sample were targeted. Only in-frame clones appear in the TCRdb table, and some are missing; sequencing was by immunoSEQ multiplex PCR. The sample yields roughly 24,000 clones, approximately 80% seen once. Between the trimmed V and J ends, which lost 4 bases and 4 bases, there was a span of 17 bases. Germline loops: CDR1 SGHRS, CDR2 YFSETQ. This CDR3 comprises 15 residues. This chain connects TRBV5-1 to TRBJ1-1; D gene uncertain. The sequencing here drew on unsorted PBMCs, taken 1.6 years after starting antiretroviral therapy. The origin of this receptor is a man in his forties with HIV. CDR3 DNA sequence: TGCGCCAGCAGCCCGAGGGCCAATATGGGCACTGAAGCTTTCTTT. It specifies CASSPRANMGTEAFF.